The sequence of this TCR beta chain was determined in a study of control samples from healthy donors and cancer patients. The table came from immunoSEQ multiplex PCR; TCRdb's copy has only in-frame clones and leaves some out. Of 35,000 to 45,000 clones in the sample, approximately 90% were seen once. This receptor was obtained from a woman aged 40 to 50 with head and neck cancer. The sequencing sample was made of PBMCs.

Written as DNA, the CDR3 is TGCGCCAGCAGCTCAGCGGGGATAAGCACAGATACGCAGTATTTT. It specifies CASSSAGISTDTQYF. The rearrangement joins TRBV5-1 to TRBJ2-3, with TRBD2 matching over 7 bases. CDR1 and CDR2 from the germline V gene are SGHRS and YFSETQ. Trimming removed 3 bases from V and 0 bases from J; junction bases left unmatched: 4. This CDR3 is 15 amino acids long.